A selection of T cell receptor beta chains follows, all from one sample in a study of cytomegalovirus exposure and HLA in healthy donors. Data came from immunoSEQ multiplex PCR; TCRdb stores just in-frame clones and leaves some out. Of about 260,000 clones in the sample, around 91% were seen once. The sample taken for sequencing was PBMCs. These receptors originate from a woman aged 30 to 39 in good health and CMV-seronegative. Each CDR3 is given with its conserved first and last residue. A D gene is named only where the DNA matches it firmly. Only some rows state a clone size, as once, few, many or a class for expanded clones.

cdr3_nt cdr3_aa d_call clone_size cdr3_length j_call v_call
TGTGCCAGTAGTCGGGACAGGGCCAATGAGCAGTTCTTC CASSRDRANEQFF TRBD1 . 13 TRBJ2-1 TRBV19
TGTGCCAGCCGACATGGAGCGGGAGGGCGAAGCTCCTACGAGCAGTACTTC CASRHGAGGRSSYEQYF TRBD2 once 17 TRBJ2-7 TRBV28
TGTGCCAGCAATCGGCGGGAGGGACTCGAGCAGTACTTC CASNRREGLEQYF TRBD2 . 13 TRBJ2-7 TRBV6-6
TGCGCCAGCAGCCAAATACTCGCCTACGAGCAGTACTTC CASSQILAYEQYF . . 13 TRBJ2-7 TRBV4-3
TGCAGTGCTGGGGCCACAGATACGCAGTATTTT CSAGATDTQYF . . 11 TRBJ2-3 TRBV20-1
TGTGCCAGTAGTTCGCCGGACAGGGCCTCAGGGGCCAACGTCCTGACTTTC CASSSPDRASGANVLTF TRBD1 . 17 TRBJ2-6 TRBV19
TGCGCCAGCAGCTTGGTTGGAACAGGGGGCTTAACTGAAGCTTTCTTT CASSLVGTGGLTEAFF TRBD1 . 16 TRBJ1-1 TRBV5-1
TGTGCCAGCAGCAAATCCGGGACTAACTATGGCTACACCTTC CASSKSGTNYGYTF . . 14 TRBJ1-2 TRBV7-9
TGCGCCAGCAGCCAAGGGGACTCTTCCTACGAGCAGTACTTC CASSQGDSSYEQYF . . 14 TRBJ2-7 TRBV4-1
TGTGCCAGCAGTCTCTCCCTAGGGGCGGACGAGCAGTACTTC CASSLSLGADEQYF . . 14 TRBJ2-7 TRBV27
TGTGCCAGCAGTGATACAGGGGAGGCAAGAACTGAAGCTTTCTTT CASSDTGEARTEAFF TRBD1 . 15 TRBJ1-1 TRBV6-1
TGTGCCAGCAGCGGGACAGGGGCGGTGAAGACCCAGTACTTC CASSGTGAVKTQYF TRBD1 . 14 TRBJ2-5 TRBV7-9
TGCAGCGTTACTTTGAGGGCAGCGGGAGGCAAAGATACGCAGTATTTT CSVTLRAAGGKDTQYF TRBD2 . 16 TRBJ2-3 TRBV29-1
TGTGCCAGCAGTTTCACGACAGGACTTAGCACAGATACGCAGTATTTT CASSFTTGLSTDTQYF . . 16 TRBJ2-3 TRBV6-6
TGCGCCAGCAGCTTGATCTGGCGGACTAACAATGAGCAGTTCTTC CASSLIWRTNNEQFF . . 15 TRBJ2-1 TRBV5-1
TGTGCCAGCAGCTTAGCGGGAGGAGGCACCGGGGAGCTGTTTTTT CASSLAGGGTGELFF . . 15 TRBJ2-2 TRBV7-6
TGCGCCAGCAGCCAAGTCGGACAGGGTGGTCAGCCCCAGCATTTT CASSQVGQGGQPQHF TRBD1 once 15 TRBJ1-5 TRBV4-1